Listed below are T cell receptor beta chains from one sample, sequenced in a study of graft-versus-host responses after intestinal transplantation. Produced via immunoSEQ multiplex PCR; TCRdb's table is partial and in-frame only. The sample has about 110,000 clones, about 93% seen once. These receptors have no known antigen. The material was unstimulated CD8+ T cells sorted from spleen or lymph node cells, obtained before intestinal transplant. All receptors come from a human donor who received an intestinal transplant. CDR3s leave out the opening cysteine and the closing phenylalanine or tryptophan.

v_call: TRBV30; cdr3_aa: AWSPGGSNQPQH
v_call: TRBV9; cdr3_aa: ASSYYGSYNEQF
v_call: TRBV27; cdr3_aa: ASSSLASTDTQY
v_call: TRBV19; cdr3_aa: ASSIVFTRTRLSSYNEQF
v_call: TRBV5-1; cdr3_aa: ASSLGTELYEQY
v_call: TRBV5-5; cdr3_aa: ASSLEGATNEKLF
v_call: TRBV9; cdr3_aa: ASSVGGGLSYEQY
v_call: TRBV30; cdr3_aa: AWSGQTQY
v_call: TRBV4-2; cdr3_aa: ASSPETRNEQF
v_call: TRBV2; cdr3_aa: ASSELWTNNEQF
v_call: TRBV7-9; cdr3_aa: ASSLAEIERKTQY
v_call: TRBV2; cdr3_aa: ASSEVRQGSYEQY
v_call: TRBV4-2; cdr3_aa: ASSQESGANVLT
v_call: TRBV6-5; cdr3_aa: ASSYFNEQF
v_call: TRBV4-1; cdr3_aa: ASSQDVPGLAGGREQY
v_call: TRBV28; cdr3_aa: ASNDPGGFYGYT
v_call: TRBV19; cdr3_aa: ASTAGLSHQPQH
v_call: TRBV18; cdr3_aa: ASSPPEGEVSDTQY
v_call: TRBV7-3; cdr3_aa: ASSLIAGRGTDTQY
v_call: TRBV5-1; cdr3_aa: ASSSGENTEAF
v_call: TRBV5-1; cdr3_aa: ASSLWGVSSYNEQF
v_call: TRBV30; cdr3_aa: AWSVGDSSNQPQH
v_call: TRBV19; cdr3_aa: ASRSRQGENGYT
v_call: TRBV13; cdr3_aa: ASSLGLTDYEQY
v_call: TRBV27; cdr3_aa: ASSRGVDTQY
v_call: TRBV11-2; cdr3_aa: ASSFRDRGVNTEAF
v_call: TRBV27; cdr3_aa: ASRVRGSNQPQH
v_call: TRBV7-2; cdr3_aa: ASSHSDMTAGELF